These 32 T cell receptor beta chains were all obtained from the same sample, sequenced in a study of T cells after yellow fever vaccination. TCRdb analysed the 5' RACE reads with MiXCR anew, one entry per CDR3 protein. The data contain about 350,000 distinct CDR3 sequences, around a tenth of them singletons. The starting material was PBMCs, obtained on the day of the first yellow fever vaccination. The receptors derive from a man younger than 30 who received the YFV17D yellow fever vaccine.

This clonotype was seen ten or more times. V gene TRBV5-1 combines with J gene TRBJ2-1; 10 nucleotides align to TRBD2. J gave up 7 bases and V 4 bases, and 8 bases lay outside the gene matches. The CDR3 is made up of 15 amino acids. Looked up from germline, CDR1 is SGHRS and CDR2 is YFSETQ. The CDR3 protein is CASSRSGGAGNEQFF. In nucleotides, the CDR3 is TGCGCCAGCAGCCGGAGCGGGGGGGCCGGGAATGAGCAGTTCTTC.

This clonotype has a handful of counts. V is TRBV7-3 and J is TRBJ1-1; tentative D call: TRBD1 (5 bases). This CDR3 is 15 amino acids long. V gave up 4 bases and J gave up 2 bases, with 14 bases separating them. Germline CDR1 SGHTA, CDR2 FQGTGA. CDR3 sequence: CASSYSGHRNTEAFF. The CDR3 DNA reads TGTGCCAGCAGCTATTCCGGACACCGAAACACTGAAGCTTTCTTT.

This clonotype was observed a handful of times. The chain links TRBV7-3 to TRBJ2-1; TRBD2 matches at 12 bases. The CDR3 is 17 amino acids. The germline gives CDR1 SGHTA, CDR2 FQGTGA. V gave up 8 bases and J gave up 9 bases; unmatched junction bases: 17. As DNA, the CDR3 is TGTGCCAGCGGAAGGGGTGGTCTAGCGGGGGGGCAGTCTGAGCAGTTCTTC. The encoded protein is CASGRGGLAGGQSEQFF.

The table lists this clonotype with a few counts. The chain recombines TRBV6-1 with TRBJ1-1, with 7 positions matching TRBD1. Germline-derived CDR1 and CDR2 are MNHNS and SASEGT. This CDR3 comprises 15 residues. J gave up 6 bases and V 6 bases, and 13 bases lay outside the gene matches. The CDR3 nucleotides read TGTGCCAGCAGAGGAGGGCTACAGGGGAGAGCTGAAGCTTTCTTT. Its protein is CASRGGLQGRAEAFF.

This clonotype was counted a few times. The chain combines TRBV4-1 with TRBJ2-1; TRBD2 might be the D (6 bases). V lost 1 base and J lost 8, with 12 bases in between. Germline CDR1 MGHRA, CDR2 YSYEKL. This CDR3 has 14 residues. DNA for the CDR3: TGCGCCAGCAGCCAAGTCCAACTAGCCCATGAGCAGTTCTTC. This translates into CASSQVQLAHEQFF.

This clonotype has only a few counts. The chain joins TRBV7-9 to TRBJ2-3, with D perhaps being TRBD1 or TRBD2 (6 bases each). The germline V gene has CDR1 SEHNR and CDR2 FQNEAQ (reference sequence). V was cut by 8 bases and J by 2 bases, with 23 bases left in between. This CDR3 comprises 17 residues. CDR3 sequence: CASYFWAGTQNTDTQYF. The CDR3 coding sequence is TGTGCCAGCTACTTCTGGGCGGGGACACAAAACACAGATACGCAGTATTTT. The full variable domain, rest sourced from reference TRBV7-9 and TRBJ2-3, is DTGVSQNPRHKITKRGQNVTFRCDPISEHNRLYWYRQTLGQGPEFLTYFQNEAQLEKSRLLSDRFSAERPKGSFSTLEIQRTEQGDSAMYLCASYFWAGTQNTDTQYFGPGTRLTVL.

The CDR3 sequence: CASSPQNPGQETQYF. The CDR3 bases are TGTGCCAGCAGTCCTCAAAATCCCGGTCAAGAGACCCAGTACTTC. The rearrangement links TRBV27 to TRBJ2-5; no clear D. This CDR3 spans 15 amino acids. V was pared by 5 bases and J by 2 bases, with 15 bases between. Germline V CDR1 and CDR2: MNHEY, SMNVEV (reference sequence).

This clonotype was counted a few times. The chain links TRBV2 to TRBJ1-6; D remains unclear. The length of the CDR3 is 16 residues. Germline V gene sequence: CDR1 SNHLY, CDR2 FYNNEI. V was trimmed by 6 bases and J by 0 bases, leaving 12 bases between them. The CDR3 sequence is CASSEGGSSYNSPLHF. The CDR3 nucleotides are TGTGCCAGCAGCGAGGGCGGGAGCTCCTATAATTCACCCCTCCACTTT.

In its sample, this clonotype was seen a few times. The V gene is TRBV5-8, the J gene TRBJ1-3; D might be TRBD1 (5 bases). Trimming took 9 bases from V and 0 from J, leaving 16 bases between them. The CDR3 runs to 15 residues. CDR1 is SGHTS and CDR2 is YDEGEE in the germline V gene. As DNA, the CDR3 is TGTGCCACGGAGGCCCAGACAGTCTCTGGAAACACCATATATTTT. It translates to CATEAQTVSGNTIYF.

The V call is TRBV10-3, the J call TRBJ2-5, with D possibly called TRBD1 or TRBD2 (5 bases each). This CDR3 is 15 amino acids long. The V end lost 6 bases, the J end lost 5 bases, and 19 bases lay between the germline ends. The germline V gene encodes CDR1 ENHRY and CDR2 SYGVKD. CDR3 in amino acids: CAISNPGALRETQYF. CDR3 coding DNA: TGTGCCATCAGCAATCCCGGGGCCCTGAGGGAGACCCAGTACTTC.

There are many counts of this clonotype. The rearrangement joins TRBV7-2 to TRBJ2-4; D not resolved. V lost 5 bases and J lost 5, with 10 bases in between. Germline V gives CDR1 SGHTA, CDR2 FQGNSA. CDR3 length equals 13 residues. CDR3 DNA sequence: TGTGCCAGCAGCACGCAAGATCAAAACATTCAGTACTTC. Amino acids: CASSTQDQNIQYF.

This clonotype was seen a handful of times. The genes are TRBV7-2 and TRBJ2-2; 13 positions match TRBD2. This CDR3 has 15 residues. V lost 5 bases, J lost 9 bases, and 6 bases stayed unmatched. In germline, CDR1 is SGHTA, CDR2 FQGNSA. The chain's CDR3 is CASSTRTSGGRELFF. Here the CDR3 DNA reads TGTGCCAGCAGCACCAGGACTAGCGGGGGAAGGGAGCTGTTTTTT.

The sample holds a few counts of this clonotype. The chain uses TRBV7-2 and TRBJ2-2, with no clear D. The CDR3 runs 12 residues. Trimming pared 6 bases from V and 3 bases from J, leaving 5 bases between. The germline V gene has CDR1 SGHTA and CDR2 FQGNSA. The CDR3 nucleotides read TGTGCCAGCAGTCGACACACCGGGGAGCTGTTTTTT. Translation: CASSRHTGELFF.

A few counts support this clonotype. The chain uses TRBV29-1 and TRBJ1-1; D is possibly TRBD1 (5 bases). Germline CDR1 is SQVTM and CDR2 is ANQGSEA. V lost 1 base, J lost 1 base, and 10 bases lay in between. The CDR3 loop spans 14 amino acids. The CDR3: CSVEVQGSNTEAFF. The CDR3 DNA sequence: TGCAGCGTTGAAGTGCAGGGTTCGAACACTGAAGCTTTCTTT.

This chain uses TRBV4-1 with TRBJ2-2; 8 nucleotides match TRBD1. From germline, CDR1 is MGHRA and CDR2 YSYEKL. There are 16 residues in the CDR3. V lost 2 bases to trimming and J lost 6 bases; unmatched junction nucleotides: 8. As DNA, the CDR3 is TGCGCCAGCAGCCAATTTGGGACAGGAGGGGCCGGGGAGCTGTTTTTT. Translating gives CASSQFGTGGAGELFF.

This chain uses TRBV10-2 with TRBJ2-3, with TRBD2 matching over 7 bases. Germline V gene sequence: CDR1 WSHSY, CDR2 SAAADI. The CDR3 covers 15 residues. Unmatched junction bases numbered 7, after V lost 5 bases and J lost 2 bases. CDR3 sequence (DNA): TGCGCCAGCAGTCGGGACTACCCAAACACAGATACGCAGTATTTT. Residues: CASSRDYPNTDTQYF.

This clonotype was detected only a few times. The V gene is TRBV9, the J gene TRBJ2-5; D is ambiguous. Germline CDR1 and CDR2: SGDLS and YYNGEE. Trimming removed 4 bases from V and 1 base from J, with 11 bases in between. CDR3 length: 14 amino acids. CDR3 sequence reads: CASSPRDFQETQYF. The CDR3 region has the DNA TGTGCCAGCAGCCCTCGCGACTTCCAAGAGACCCAGTACTTC.

V gene TRBV7-9 combines with J gene TRBJ2-3, with TRBD2 matching 12 bases. With 10 bases clipped from V and 4 bases from J, the junction kept 12 bases outside the gene matches. The germline V gene has CDR1 SEHNR and CDR2 FQNEAQ (reference sequence). The CDR3 consists of 16 residues. This CDR3 is CAIRGLAGLLPDTQYF. The CDR3 nucleotides read TGTGCCATCCGCGGACTAGCGGGGCTCCTCCCAGATACGCAGTATTTT.

The chain has TRBV3-1 and TRBJ2-1, with 8 bases lining up with TRBD2. V gave up 0 bases and J gave up 4 bases; unmatched junction bases: 5. The CDR3 runs to 16 residues. Germline CDR1 is LGHDT and CDR2 is YNNKEL (reference sequence). The CDR3 region is CASSQEGSGAYNEQFF. The CDR3 DNA reads TGTGCCAGCAGCCAAGAGGGTAGCGGGGCATACAATGAGCAGTTCTTC.

This clonotype was found a few times. The chain links TRBV3-1 to TRBJ1-2; D is possibly TRBD1 (6 bases). Germline-derived CDR1 and CDR2 are LGHDT and YNNKEL (reference sequence). The V end was cut by 0 bases, the J end by 3 bases, with 8 bases between. The CDR3 has 14 residues. Written as DNA, the CDR3 is TGTGCCAGCAGCCAAGAATGGGGGCACTATGGCTACACCTTC. Its protein product is CASSQEWGHYGYTF. The full variable domain, its missing parts supplied by reference TRBV3-1 and TRBJ1-2, is DTAVSQTPKYLVTQMGNDKSIKCEQNLGHDTMYWYKQDSKKFLKIMFSYNNKELIINETVPNRFSPKSPDKAHLNLHINSLELGDSAVYFCASSQEWGHYGYTFGSGTRLTVV.

A few counts support this clonotype. The chain is built from TRBV20-1 and TRBJ1-4, with D uncertain. The CDR3 is 14 amino acids. Germline CDR1 DFQATT, CDR2 SNEGSKA (reference sequence). V lost 1 base and J lost 8, with 14 bases in between. For the CDR3, the DNA is TGCAGTGCTAGAGGAGTGGGGAGTGGGGAAAAACTGTTTTTT. This sequence encodes CSARGVGSGEKLFF.

The table lists this clonotype with a few counts. The chain links TRBV12-3 or TRBV12-4 to TRBJ2-1; possible D gene TRBD1, 6 bases. Between the trimmed V and J ends, which lost 8 bases and 7 bases, there was a span of 9 bases. The CDR3 runs to 11 residues. DNA for the CDR3: TGTGCCAGCGATAGGGGGAATGAGCAGTTCTTC. Translating gives CASDRGNEQFF.

The V call is TRBV6-5, the J call TRBJ1-3; D gene unclear. Germline V gene sequence: CDR1 MNHEY, CDR2 SVGAGI. The CDR3 is 17 amino acids. V gave up 0 bases and J gave up 2 bases, with 14 bases separating them. CDR3 DNA sequence: TGTGCCAGCAGTTACTCGATTTTGGACGCTACTGGAAACACCATATATTTT. Translated: CASSYSILDATGNTIYF.

This clonotype was picked up a small number of times. The chain couples TRBV6-1 to TRBJ2-3, with 7 positions matching TRBD1. V dropped 5 bases and J dropped 3; count of bases not matched to a gene: 8. The CDR3 is made up of 15 amino acids. CDR1 MNHNS and CDR2 SASEGT come from the germline V gene. This chain's CDR3 is CASSTRGYLTDTQYF. The CDR3 bases are TGTGCCAGCAGTACCAGGGGGTATTTAACAGATACGCAGTATTTT.

This clonotype occurred a few times. CDR3 amino acids: CASSYERGEPVTYEQYF. CDR3 sequence (DNA): TGTGCCAGCAGTTATGAGCGGGGGGAACCAGTTACCTACGAGCAGTACTTC. The chain uses TRBV6-2 or TRBV6-3 and TRBJ2-7; the match to TRBD2 covers 9 bases. The CDR3 extends over 17 amino acids. V shed 3 bases and J 2 bases; nucleotides not matched to a gene: 11. CDR1 MNHEY and CDR2 SVGEGT come from the germline V gene.

The chain couples TRBV6-2 or TRBV6-3 to TRBJ2-7; TRBD1 is a possible D gene (6 bases). The ends were cut back, 2 bases at V and 2 bases at J, with 19 bases in the middle. Germline V gene sequence: CDR1 MNHEY, CDR2 SVGEGT. The CDR3 runs 17 residues. CDR3 sequence reads: CASSYRFGGQNPYEQYF. CDR3 coding DNA: TGTGCCAGCAGTTACAGGTTTGGAGGACAGAACCCCTACGAGCAGTACTTC.

At least ten counts were recorded for this clonotype. The chain carries TRBV10-3 and TRBJ2-1; no clear D gene. In germline, CDR1 is ENHRY, CDR2 SYGVKD. Trimming shortened V by 0 bases and J by 8 bases, and 5 bases separated the two germline ends. The CDR3 runs to 12 residues. The DNA for the CDR3 is TGTGCCATCAGTGAGTCGATTTATGAGCAGTTCTTC. Its translation: CAISESIYEQFF.

This chain links TRBV12-3 or TRBV12-4 with TRBJ2-1; 7 positions agree with TRBD2. The CDR3 runs 13 residues. J lost 6 bases, V lost 5 bases, and 4 bases had no gene match. Written as DNA, the CDR3 is TGTGCCAGCAGTGCGGGGGTTCCCAATGAGCAGTTCTTC. It translates to CASSAGVPNEQFF.

This clonotype was counted at least ten times. The chain links TRBV10-3 to TRBJ2-6; D gene ambiguous. V was trimmed by 0 bases and J by 0 bases, leaving 3 bases between them. The CDR3 is made up of 15 amino acids. Germline loops: CDR1 ENHRY, CDR2 SYGVKD. The CDR3 sequence is CAISESSSGANVLTF. The DNA for the CDR3 is TGTGCCATCAGTGAGTCCAGCTCTGGGGCCAACGTCCTGACTTTC.

This clonotype was seen a few times. The chain uses TRBV11-2 and TRBJ1-1; 8 bases are a match to TRBD1. This CDR3 contains 15 residues. The junction had 5 bases not matched to a gene; V was cut back by 2 bases and J by 3 bases. Per germline, CDR1 SGHAT and CDR2 FQNNGV. CDR3 sequence: CASSLFQGADTEAFF. CDR3 bases: TGTGCCAGCAGCTTATTCCAGGGGGCGGACACTGAAGCTTTCTTT.

This clonotype has ten or more counts. CDR3 sequence: CSARVASGNNEQFF. The CDR3 DNA follows: TGCAGTGCTAGAGTGGCTAGCGGCAACAATGAGCAGTTCTTC. The chain recombines TRBV20-1 with TRBJ2-1; 7 nucleotides align to TRBD2. Per germline, CDR1 DFQATT and CDR2 SNEGSKA (reference sequence). The CDR3 is made up of 14 amino acids. Losses at the gene ends were 1 base for V and 5 bases for J; bases not matched to a gene: 5.

The CDR3 nucleotides read TGTGCCAGCAGCCTCCTCAACCTGAACACTGAAGCTTTCTTT. The encoded protein is CASSLLNLNTEAFF. The V gene is TRBV4-2, the J gene TRBJ1-1; D gene unclear. The germline V gene has CDR1 LGHNA and CDR2 YNFKEQ. CDR3 length equals 14 residues. V gave up 4 bases and J gave up 0 bases, with 9 bases separating them.